These 7 T cell receptor beta chains came from one sample sequenced in a study of tumor-infiltrating lymphocytes in primary liver carcinoma. Blood RNA was derived from unsorted whole blood, and germline DNA was extracted too. TCR beta cDNA came from approximately 490 ng total RNA, primed with a constant-region primer. Slightly modified ARM-PCR with three nested multiplex PCR rounds yielded TCR beta libraries. Two initial PCR rounds of about 10 cycles each paired TRBV1-TRBV30 forward primers with a C-beta reverse primer. TCRdb processed the multiplex PCR reads anew with MiXCR; each CDR3 protein has one entry. The repertoire holds hundreds of thousands of distinct CDR3 sequences, with roughly three fifths as singletons. Sequences were obtained from peripheral blood. These TCRs come from a woman aged 25 to 45 with primary liver carcinoma and hepatitis B virus infection.

On this clonotype: A junction boundary mismatches the germline segment, possibly from a read error. The chain recombines TRBV12-3 or TRBV12-4 with TRBJ2-5, with D tentatively TRBD1 or TRBD2 (5 bases each). The CDR3 covers 15 residues. CDR3 in amino acids: CAISLAAGTRVAQYF. The CDR3 DNA reads as TGTGCCATCAGTTTGGCGGCAGGGACCCGAGTGGCCCAGTACTTC.

On this clonotype: Given the absence of the conserved phenylalanine or tryptophan at the CDR3 end, a read error is likely. The chain links TRBV4-3 to TRBJ2-5; no definite D call. The CDR3 loop spans 15 amino acids. Germline V CDR1 and CDR2: LGHNA, YSLEER. The V end was cut by 0 bases, the J end by 5 bases, with 13 bases between. Here the CDR3 DNA reads TGCGCCAGCAGCCAAGATTTGCATAGGGTGGAGACCCAGTACCTC. It is translated as CASSQDLHRVETQYL.

This clonotype has at least ten counts. V gene TRBV28 combines with J gene TRBJ2-3, with unresolved D. V gave up 6 bases and J gave up 4 bases, with 8 bases separating them. The CDR3 contains 12 residues. CDR1 and CDR2 from the germline V gene are MDHEN and SYDVKM. CDR3 region: CASSSRPDTQYF. CDR3 nucleotide sequence: TGTGCCAGCAGCTCGAGGCCAGATACGCAGTATTTT.

This clonotype was picked up many times. The chain employs TRBV12-3 or TRBV12-4 and TRBJ2-1; D not resolved. V was pared by 4 bases and J by 4 bases, with 2 bases between. The CDR3 runs to 11 residues. CDR3 region: CASSYYNEQFF. The CDR3 DNA reads TGTGCCAGCAGTTATTACAATGAGCAGTTCTTC.

On this clonotype: Possible read error: a much larger clone is one base away. The rearrangement uses TRBV6-5 and TRBJ1-2; D is ambiguous. The CDR3 contains 13 residues. CDR1 MNHEY and CDR2 SVGAGI come from the germline V gene. For the CDR3, the DNA is TGTACCAGCAGTTATAGGGAGAACTATGGCTACACCTTC. Its translation is CTSSYRENYGYTF.

This chain joins TRBV27 and TRBJ1-5; 10 nucleotides align to TRBD1. J was trimmed by 5 bases and V by 6 bases; bases with no gene match: 4. Germline V gene sequence: CDR1 MNHEY, CDR2 SMNVEV (reference sequence). There are 14 residues in the CDR3. As DNA, the CDR3 is TGTGCCAGCAGCACCGGGACAGGGGATCAGCCCCAGCATTTT. Translating gives CASSTGTGDQPQHF.

Many counts were recorded for this clonotype. V gene TRBV11-2 combines with J gene TRBJ1-1; TRBD1 agrees at 9 bases. Germline V gene data show CDR1 as SGHAT and CDR2 as FQNNGV. With 3 bases clipped from V and 4 bases from J, the junction kept 9 bases outside the gene matches. The CDR3 has 16 amino acids. CDR3 residues: CASSLDPGQGSTEAFF. The CDR3 bases are TGTGCCAGCAGCTTGGATCCGGGACAGGGCTCCACTGAAGCTTTCTTT.